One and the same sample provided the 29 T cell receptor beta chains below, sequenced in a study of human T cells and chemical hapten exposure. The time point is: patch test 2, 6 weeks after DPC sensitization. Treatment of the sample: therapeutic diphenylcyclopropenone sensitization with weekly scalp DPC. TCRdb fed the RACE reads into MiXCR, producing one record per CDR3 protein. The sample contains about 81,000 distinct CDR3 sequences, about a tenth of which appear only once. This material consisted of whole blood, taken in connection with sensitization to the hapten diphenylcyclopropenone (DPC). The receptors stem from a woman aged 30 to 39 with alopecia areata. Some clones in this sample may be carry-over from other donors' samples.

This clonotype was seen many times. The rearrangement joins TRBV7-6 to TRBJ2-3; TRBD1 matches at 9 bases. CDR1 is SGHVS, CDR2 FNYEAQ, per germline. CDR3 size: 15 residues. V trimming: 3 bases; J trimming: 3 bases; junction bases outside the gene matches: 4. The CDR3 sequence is CASSFGTGWTDTQYF. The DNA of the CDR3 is TGTGCCAGCAGCTTCGGGACAGGGTGGACAGATACGCAGTATTTT.

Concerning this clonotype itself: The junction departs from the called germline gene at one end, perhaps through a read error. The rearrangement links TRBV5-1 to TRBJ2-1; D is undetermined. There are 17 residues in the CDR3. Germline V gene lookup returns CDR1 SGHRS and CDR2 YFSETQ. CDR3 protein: CTSSLEPHSVTYNEQFF. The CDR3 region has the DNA TGCACCAGCAGCTTGGAACCCCACAGTGTAACTTACAATGAGCAGTTCTTC.

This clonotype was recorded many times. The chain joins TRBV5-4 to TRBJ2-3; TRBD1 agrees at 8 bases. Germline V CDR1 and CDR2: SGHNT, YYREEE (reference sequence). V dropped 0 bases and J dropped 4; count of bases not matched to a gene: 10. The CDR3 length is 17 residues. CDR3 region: CASSLGPDREPADTQYF. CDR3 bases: TGTGCCAGCAGCTTGGGACCGGACAGGGAGCCTGCAGATACGCAGTATTTT.

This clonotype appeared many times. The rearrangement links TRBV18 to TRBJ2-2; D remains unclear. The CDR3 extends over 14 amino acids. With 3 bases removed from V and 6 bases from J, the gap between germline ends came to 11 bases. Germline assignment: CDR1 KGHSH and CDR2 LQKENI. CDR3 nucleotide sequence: TGTGCCAGCTCACCCAACCCAGTCGCCGGGGAGCTGTTTTTT. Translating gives CASSPNPVAGELFF.

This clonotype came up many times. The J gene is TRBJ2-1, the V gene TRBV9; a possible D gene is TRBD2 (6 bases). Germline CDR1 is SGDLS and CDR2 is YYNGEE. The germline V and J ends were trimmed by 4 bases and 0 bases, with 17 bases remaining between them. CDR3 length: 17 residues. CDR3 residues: CASSTKGLLSSYNEQFF. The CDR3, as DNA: TGTGCCAGCAGCACCAAGGGACTTTTAAGCTCCTACAATGAGCAGTTCTTC.

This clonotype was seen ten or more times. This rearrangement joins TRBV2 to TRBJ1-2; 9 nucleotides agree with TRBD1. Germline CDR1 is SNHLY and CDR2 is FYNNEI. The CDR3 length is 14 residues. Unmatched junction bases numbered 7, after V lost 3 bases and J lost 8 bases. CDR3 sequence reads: CASSEGQGANGYTF. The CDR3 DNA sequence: TGTGCCAGCAGTGAGGGACAGGGAGCGAACGGCTACACCTTC.

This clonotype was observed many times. Here the CDR3 DNA reads TGTGCCAGCAGCTCGACAGGGTTGGGGCAAGAGACCCAGTACTTC. Translation: CASSSTGLGQETQYF. This chain joins TRBV7-6 and TRBJ2-5; 7 positions match TRBD1. Germline loops: CDR1 SGHVS, CDR2 FNYEAQ. The CDR3 length is 15 residues. Trimming removed 4 bases from V and 2 bases from J; junction bases left unmatched: 7.

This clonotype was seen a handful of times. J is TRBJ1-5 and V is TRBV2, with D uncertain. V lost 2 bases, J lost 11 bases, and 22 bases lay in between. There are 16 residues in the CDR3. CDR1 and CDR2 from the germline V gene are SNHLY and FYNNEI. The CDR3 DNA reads TGTGCCAGCAGTGAATCTGGCAGTAGCTCGGGGTATGCCCAGCATTTT. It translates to CASSESGSSSGYAQHF. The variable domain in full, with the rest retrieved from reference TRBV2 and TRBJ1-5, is EPEVTQTPSHQVTQMGQEVILRCVPISNHLYFYWYRQILGQKVEFLVSFYNNEISEKSEIFDDQFSVERPDGSNFTLKIRSTKLEDSAMYFCASSESGSSSGYAQHFGDGTRLSIL.

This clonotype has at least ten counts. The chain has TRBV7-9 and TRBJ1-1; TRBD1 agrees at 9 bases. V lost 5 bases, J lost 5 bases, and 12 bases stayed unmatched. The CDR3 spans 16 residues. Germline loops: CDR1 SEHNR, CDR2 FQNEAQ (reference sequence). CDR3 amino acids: CASSPQGALGWTEAFF. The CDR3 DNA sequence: TGTGCCAGCAGCCCACAGGGGGCACTTGGATGGACTGAAGCTTTCTTT.

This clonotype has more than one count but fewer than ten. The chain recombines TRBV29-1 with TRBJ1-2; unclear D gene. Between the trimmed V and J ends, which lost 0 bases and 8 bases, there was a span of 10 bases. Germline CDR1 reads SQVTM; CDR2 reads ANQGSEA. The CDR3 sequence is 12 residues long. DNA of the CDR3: TGCAGCGTTGAAGATCCCCCCGGGGGCTACACCTTC. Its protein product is CSVEDPPGGYTF.

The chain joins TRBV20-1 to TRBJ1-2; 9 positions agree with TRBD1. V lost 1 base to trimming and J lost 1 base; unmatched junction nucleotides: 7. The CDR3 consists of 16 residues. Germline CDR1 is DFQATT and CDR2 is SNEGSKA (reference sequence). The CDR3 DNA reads TGCAGTGCTAGAGGACAGGGGGGATTGCGTAACTATGGCTACACCTTC. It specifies CSARGQGGLRNYGYTF.

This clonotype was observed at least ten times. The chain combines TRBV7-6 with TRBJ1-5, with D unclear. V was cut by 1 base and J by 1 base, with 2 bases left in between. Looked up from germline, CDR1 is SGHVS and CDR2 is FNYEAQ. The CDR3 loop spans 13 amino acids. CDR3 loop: CASSLDSNQPQHF. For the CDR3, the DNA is TGTGCCAGCAGCTTAGACAGCAATCAGCCCCAGCATTTT.

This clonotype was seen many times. CDR3 DNA sequence: TGTGCCAGCAGCCCCCGTGGGAATGGACCGAACACCGGGGAGCTGTTTTTT. Its protein product is CASSPRGNGPNTGELFF. The V gene is TRBV7-2, the J gene TRBJ2-2; D uncertain. The germline V and J ends were trimmed by 5 bases and 0 bases, with 16 bases remaining between them. The CDR3 runs to 17 residues. Germline CDR1 is SGHTA and CDR2 is FQGNSA.

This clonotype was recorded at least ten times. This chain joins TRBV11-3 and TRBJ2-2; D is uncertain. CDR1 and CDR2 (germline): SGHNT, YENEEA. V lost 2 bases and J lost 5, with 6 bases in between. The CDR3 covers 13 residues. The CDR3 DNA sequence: TGTGCCAGCAGCTTAATACGGACCGGGGAGCTGTTTTTT. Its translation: CASSLIRTGELFF.

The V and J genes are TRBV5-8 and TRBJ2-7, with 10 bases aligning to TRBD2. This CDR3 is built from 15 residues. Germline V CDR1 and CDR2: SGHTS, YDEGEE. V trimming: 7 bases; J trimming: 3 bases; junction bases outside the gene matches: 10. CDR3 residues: CASESPTSGFYEQYF. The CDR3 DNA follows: TGTGCCAGCGAATCCCCGACTAGCGGGTTCTACGAGCAGTACTTC. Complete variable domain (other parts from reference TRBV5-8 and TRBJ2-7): EAGVTQSPTHLIKTRGQQATLRCSPISGHTSVYWYQQALGLGLQFLLWYDEGEERNRGNFPPRFSGRQFPNYSSELNVNALELEDSALYLCASESPTSGFYEQYFGPGTRLTVT.

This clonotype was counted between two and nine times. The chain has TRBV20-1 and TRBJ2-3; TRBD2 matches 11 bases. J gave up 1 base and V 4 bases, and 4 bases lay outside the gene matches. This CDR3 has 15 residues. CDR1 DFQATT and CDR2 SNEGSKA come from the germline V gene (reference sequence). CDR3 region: CSAILAGGGTDTQYF. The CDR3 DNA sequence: TGCAGTGCTATTTTAGCGGGGGGGGGCACAGATACGCAGTATTTT.

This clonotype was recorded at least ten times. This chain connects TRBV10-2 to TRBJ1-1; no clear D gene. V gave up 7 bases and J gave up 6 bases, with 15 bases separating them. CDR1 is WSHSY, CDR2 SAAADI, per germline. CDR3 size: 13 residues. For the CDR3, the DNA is TGCGCCAGCATACGTGGAAGTGAGGCTGAAGCTTTCTTT. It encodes CASIRGSEAEAFF.

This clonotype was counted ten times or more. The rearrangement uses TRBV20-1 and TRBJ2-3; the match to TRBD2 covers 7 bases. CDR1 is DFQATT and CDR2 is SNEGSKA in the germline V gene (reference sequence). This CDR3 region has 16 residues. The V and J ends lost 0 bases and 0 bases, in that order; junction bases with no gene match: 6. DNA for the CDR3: TGCAGTGCTAGAGATACGGCTAGCGGTAGCACAGATACGCAGTATTTT. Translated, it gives CSARDTASGSTDTQYF.

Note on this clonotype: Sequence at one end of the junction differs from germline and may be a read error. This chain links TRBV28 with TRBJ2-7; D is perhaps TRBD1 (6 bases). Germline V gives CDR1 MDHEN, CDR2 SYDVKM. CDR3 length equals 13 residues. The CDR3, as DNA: TGTGTCAGCAGTTTAGGGGGTTACTACGAGCAGTACTTC. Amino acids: CVSSLGGYYEQYF.

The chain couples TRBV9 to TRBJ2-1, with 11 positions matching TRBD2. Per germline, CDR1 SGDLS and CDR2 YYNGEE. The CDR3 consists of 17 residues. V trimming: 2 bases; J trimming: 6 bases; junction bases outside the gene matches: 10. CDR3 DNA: TGTGCCAGCAGCGTTCAAGGGCTAGCGGGGGGTCTCAATGAGCAGTTCTTC. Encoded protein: CASSVQGLAGGLNEQFF.

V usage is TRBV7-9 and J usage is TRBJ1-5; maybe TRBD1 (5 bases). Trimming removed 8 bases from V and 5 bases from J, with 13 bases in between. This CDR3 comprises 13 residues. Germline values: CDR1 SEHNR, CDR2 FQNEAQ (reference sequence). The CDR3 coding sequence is TGTGCCAGCGGGGGACCCGGAGATCAGCCCCAGCATTTT. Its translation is CASGGPGDQPQHF.

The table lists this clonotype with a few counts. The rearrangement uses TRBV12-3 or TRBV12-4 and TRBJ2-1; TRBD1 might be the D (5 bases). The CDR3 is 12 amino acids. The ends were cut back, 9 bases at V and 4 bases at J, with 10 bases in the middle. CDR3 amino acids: CASRGLYNEQFF. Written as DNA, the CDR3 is TGTGCCAGTAGGGGCTTGTACAATGAGCAGTTCTTC.

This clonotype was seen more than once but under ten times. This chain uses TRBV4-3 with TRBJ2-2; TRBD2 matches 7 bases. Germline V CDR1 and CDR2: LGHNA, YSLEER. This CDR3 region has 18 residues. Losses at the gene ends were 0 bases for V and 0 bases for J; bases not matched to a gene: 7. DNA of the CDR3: TGCGCCAGCAGCCAAGAATCTGCGGGAGCAGCGAACACCGGGGAGCTGTTTTTT. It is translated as CASSQESAGAANTGELFF.

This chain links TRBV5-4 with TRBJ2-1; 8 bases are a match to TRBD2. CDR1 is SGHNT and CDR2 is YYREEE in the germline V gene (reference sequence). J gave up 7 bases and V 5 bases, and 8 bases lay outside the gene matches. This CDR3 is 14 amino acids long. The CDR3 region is CASRSGTSMNEQFF. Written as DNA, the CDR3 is TGTGCCAGCAGGTCCGGGACTAGTATGAATGAGCAGTTCTTC.

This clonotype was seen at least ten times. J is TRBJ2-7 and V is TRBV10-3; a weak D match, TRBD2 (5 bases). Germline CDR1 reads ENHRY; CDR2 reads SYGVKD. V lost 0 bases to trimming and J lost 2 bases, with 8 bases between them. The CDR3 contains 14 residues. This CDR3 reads CAISESGGPYEQYF. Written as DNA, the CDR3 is TGTGCCATCAGTGAGTCCGGCGGGCCCTACGAGCAGTACTTC.

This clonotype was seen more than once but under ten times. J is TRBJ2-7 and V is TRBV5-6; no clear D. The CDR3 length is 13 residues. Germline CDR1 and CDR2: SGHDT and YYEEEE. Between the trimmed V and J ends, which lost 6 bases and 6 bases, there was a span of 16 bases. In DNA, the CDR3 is TGTGCCAGCACCTTTCGAGTGGGCATCGAGCAGTACTTC. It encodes CASTFRVGIEQYF.

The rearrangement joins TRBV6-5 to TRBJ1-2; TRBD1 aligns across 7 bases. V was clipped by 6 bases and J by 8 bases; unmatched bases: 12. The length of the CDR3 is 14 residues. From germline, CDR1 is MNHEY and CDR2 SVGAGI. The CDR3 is CASRRSTGQRGYTF. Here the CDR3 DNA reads TGTGCCAGCAGAAGATCGACAGGGCAGAGAGGCTACACCTTC.

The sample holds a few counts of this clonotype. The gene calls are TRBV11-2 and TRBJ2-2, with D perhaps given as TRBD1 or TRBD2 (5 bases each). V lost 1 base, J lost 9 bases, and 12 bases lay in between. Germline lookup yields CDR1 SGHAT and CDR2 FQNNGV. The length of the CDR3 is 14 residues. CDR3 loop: CASSLGGILRELFF. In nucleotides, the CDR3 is TGTGCCAGCAGCTTAGGGGGGATTCTCCGGGAGCTGTTTTTT.

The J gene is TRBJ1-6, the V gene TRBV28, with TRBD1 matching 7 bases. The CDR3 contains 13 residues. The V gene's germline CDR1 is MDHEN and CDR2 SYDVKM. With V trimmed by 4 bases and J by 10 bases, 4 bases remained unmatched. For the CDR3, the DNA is TGTGCCAGCAGTTCGGACAGGAACTCACCCCTCCACTTT. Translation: CASSSDRNSPLHF.